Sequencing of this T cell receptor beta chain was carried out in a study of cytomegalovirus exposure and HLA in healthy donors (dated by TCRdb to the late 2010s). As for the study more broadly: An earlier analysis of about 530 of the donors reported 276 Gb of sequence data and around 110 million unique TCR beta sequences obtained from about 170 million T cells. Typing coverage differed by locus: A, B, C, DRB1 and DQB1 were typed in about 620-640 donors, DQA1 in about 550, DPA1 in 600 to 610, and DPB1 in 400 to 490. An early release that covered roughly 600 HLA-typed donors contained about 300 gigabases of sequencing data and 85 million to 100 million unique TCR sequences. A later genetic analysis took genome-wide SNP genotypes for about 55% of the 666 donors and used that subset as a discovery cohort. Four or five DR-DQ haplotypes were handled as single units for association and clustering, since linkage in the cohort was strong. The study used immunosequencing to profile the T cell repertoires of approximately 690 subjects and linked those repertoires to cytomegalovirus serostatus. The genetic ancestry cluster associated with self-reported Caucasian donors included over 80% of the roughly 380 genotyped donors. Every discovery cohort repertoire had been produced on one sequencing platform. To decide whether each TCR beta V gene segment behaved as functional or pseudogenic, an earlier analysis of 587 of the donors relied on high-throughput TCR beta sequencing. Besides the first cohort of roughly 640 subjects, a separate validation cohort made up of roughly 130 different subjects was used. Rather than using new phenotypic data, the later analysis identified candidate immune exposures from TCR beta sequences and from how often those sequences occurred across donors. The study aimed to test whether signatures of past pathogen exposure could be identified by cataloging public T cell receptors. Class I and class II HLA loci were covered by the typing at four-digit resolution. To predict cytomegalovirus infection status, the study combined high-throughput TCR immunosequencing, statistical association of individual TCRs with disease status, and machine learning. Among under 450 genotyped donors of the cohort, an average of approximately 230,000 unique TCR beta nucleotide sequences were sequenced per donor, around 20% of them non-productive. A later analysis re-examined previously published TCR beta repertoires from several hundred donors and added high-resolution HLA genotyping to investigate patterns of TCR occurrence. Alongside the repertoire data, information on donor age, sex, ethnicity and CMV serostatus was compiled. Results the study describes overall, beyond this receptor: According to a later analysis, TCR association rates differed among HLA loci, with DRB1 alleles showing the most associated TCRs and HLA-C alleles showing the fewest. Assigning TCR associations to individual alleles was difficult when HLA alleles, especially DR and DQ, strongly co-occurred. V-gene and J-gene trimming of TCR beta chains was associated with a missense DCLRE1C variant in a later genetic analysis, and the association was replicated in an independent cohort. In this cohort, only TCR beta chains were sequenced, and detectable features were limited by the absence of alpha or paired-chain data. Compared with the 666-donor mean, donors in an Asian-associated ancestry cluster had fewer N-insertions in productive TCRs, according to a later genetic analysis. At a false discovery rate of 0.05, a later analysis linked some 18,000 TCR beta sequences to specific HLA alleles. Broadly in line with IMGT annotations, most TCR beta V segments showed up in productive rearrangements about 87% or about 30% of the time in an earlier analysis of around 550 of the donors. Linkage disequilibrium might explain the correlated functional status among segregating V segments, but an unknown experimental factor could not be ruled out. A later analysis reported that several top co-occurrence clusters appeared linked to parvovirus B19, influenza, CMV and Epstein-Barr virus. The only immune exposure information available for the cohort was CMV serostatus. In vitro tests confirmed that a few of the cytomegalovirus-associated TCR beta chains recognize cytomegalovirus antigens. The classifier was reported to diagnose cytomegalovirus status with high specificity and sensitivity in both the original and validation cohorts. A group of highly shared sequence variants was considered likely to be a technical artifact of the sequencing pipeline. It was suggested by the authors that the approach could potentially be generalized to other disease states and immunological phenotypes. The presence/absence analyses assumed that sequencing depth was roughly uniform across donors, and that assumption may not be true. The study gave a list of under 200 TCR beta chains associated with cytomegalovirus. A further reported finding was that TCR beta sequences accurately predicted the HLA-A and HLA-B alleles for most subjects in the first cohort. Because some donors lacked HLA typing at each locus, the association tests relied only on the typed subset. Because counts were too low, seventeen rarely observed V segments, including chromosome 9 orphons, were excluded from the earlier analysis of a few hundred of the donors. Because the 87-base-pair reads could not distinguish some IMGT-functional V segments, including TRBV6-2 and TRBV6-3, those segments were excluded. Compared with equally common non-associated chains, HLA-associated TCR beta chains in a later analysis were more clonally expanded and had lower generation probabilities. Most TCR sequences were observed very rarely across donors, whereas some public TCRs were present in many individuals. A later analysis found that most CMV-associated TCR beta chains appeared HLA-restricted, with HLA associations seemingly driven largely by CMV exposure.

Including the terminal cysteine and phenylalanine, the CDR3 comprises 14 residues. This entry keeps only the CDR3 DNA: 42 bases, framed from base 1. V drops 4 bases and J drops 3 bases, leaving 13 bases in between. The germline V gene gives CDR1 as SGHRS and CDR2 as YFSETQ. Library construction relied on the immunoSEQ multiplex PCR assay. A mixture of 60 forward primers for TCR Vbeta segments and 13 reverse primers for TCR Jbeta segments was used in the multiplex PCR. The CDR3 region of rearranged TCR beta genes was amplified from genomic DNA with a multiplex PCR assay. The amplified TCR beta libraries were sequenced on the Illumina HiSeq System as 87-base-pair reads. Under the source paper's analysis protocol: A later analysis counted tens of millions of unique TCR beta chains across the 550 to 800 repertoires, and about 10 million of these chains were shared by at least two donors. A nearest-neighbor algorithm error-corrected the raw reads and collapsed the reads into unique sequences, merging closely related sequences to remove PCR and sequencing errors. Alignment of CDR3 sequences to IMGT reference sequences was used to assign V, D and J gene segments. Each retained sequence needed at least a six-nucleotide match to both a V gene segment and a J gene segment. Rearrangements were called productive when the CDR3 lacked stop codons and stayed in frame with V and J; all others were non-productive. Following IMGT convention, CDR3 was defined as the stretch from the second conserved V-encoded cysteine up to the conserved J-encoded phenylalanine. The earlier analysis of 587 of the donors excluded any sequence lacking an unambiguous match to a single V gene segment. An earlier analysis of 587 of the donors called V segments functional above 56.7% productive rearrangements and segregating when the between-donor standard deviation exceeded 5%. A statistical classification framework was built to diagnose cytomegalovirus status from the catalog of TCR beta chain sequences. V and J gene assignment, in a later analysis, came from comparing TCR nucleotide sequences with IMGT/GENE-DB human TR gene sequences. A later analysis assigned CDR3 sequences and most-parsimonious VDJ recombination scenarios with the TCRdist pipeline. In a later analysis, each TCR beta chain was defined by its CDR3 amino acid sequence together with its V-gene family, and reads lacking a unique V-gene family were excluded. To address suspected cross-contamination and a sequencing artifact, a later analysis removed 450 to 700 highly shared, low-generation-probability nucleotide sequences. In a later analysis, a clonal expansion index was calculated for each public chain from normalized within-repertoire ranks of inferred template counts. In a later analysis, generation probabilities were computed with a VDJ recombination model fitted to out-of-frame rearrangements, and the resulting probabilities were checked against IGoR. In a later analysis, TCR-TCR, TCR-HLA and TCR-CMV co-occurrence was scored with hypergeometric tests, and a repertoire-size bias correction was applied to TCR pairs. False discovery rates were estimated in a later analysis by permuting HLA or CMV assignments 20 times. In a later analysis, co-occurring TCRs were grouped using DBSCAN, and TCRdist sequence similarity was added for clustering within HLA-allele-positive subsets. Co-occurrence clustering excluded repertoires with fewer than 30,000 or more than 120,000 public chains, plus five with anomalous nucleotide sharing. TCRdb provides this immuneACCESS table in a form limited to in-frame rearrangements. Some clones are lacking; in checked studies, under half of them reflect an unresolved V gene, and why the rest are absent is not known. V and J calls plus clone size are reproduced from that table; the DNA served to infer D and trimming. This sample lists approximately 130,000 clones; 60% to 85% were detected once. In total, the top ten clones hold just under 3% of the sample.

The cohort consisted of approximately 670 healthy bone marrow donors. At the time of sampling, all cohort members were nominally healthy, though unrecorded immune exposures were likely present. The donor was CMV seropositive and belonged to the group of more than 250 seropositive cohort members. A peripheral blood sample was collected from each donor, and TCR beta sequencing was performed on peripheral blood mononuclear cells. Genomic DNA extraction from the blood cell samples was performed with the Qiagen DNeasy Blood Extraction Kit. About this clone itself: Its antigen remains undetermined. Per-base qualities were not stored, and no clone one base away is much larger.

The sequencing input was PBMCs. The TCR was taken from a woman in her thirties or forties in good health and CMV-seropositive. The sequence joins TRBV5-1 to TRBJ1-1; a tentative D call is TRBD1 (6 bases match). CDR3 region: CASSTRGYDTEAFF. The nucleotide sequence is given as TGCGCCAGCAGCACCAGGGGTTATGACACTGAAGCTTTCTTT.